This T cell receptor (beta chain) derives from a study of shared clonotypes between healthy human individuals. The study's findings and limits: A handful of donors held about 5% of naive CD4 clonotypes in common.

As to this clone: Its antigen is undetermined.

Generated by immunoSEQ multiplex PCR, the TCRdb table keeps only in-frame clones and is missing some. The data show around 700,000 clones, around 74% seen once. CDR3 size: 13 residues. The germline V and J ends were trimmed by 6 bases and 4 bases, with 10 bases remaining between them. Germline V gene sequence: CDR1 SNHLY, CDR2 FYNNEI. This chain connects TRBV2 to TRBJ2-1; no clear D gene. The sample was memory CD4+ T cells sorted from blood. Subset in this sample: CD45RA-negative fraction. The sequence came from a woman under 40 in good health. CDR3 nucleotide sequence: TGTGCCAGCAGAGTGGCTGAATACAATGAGCAGTTCTTC. Translated, it gives CASRVAEYNEQFF.